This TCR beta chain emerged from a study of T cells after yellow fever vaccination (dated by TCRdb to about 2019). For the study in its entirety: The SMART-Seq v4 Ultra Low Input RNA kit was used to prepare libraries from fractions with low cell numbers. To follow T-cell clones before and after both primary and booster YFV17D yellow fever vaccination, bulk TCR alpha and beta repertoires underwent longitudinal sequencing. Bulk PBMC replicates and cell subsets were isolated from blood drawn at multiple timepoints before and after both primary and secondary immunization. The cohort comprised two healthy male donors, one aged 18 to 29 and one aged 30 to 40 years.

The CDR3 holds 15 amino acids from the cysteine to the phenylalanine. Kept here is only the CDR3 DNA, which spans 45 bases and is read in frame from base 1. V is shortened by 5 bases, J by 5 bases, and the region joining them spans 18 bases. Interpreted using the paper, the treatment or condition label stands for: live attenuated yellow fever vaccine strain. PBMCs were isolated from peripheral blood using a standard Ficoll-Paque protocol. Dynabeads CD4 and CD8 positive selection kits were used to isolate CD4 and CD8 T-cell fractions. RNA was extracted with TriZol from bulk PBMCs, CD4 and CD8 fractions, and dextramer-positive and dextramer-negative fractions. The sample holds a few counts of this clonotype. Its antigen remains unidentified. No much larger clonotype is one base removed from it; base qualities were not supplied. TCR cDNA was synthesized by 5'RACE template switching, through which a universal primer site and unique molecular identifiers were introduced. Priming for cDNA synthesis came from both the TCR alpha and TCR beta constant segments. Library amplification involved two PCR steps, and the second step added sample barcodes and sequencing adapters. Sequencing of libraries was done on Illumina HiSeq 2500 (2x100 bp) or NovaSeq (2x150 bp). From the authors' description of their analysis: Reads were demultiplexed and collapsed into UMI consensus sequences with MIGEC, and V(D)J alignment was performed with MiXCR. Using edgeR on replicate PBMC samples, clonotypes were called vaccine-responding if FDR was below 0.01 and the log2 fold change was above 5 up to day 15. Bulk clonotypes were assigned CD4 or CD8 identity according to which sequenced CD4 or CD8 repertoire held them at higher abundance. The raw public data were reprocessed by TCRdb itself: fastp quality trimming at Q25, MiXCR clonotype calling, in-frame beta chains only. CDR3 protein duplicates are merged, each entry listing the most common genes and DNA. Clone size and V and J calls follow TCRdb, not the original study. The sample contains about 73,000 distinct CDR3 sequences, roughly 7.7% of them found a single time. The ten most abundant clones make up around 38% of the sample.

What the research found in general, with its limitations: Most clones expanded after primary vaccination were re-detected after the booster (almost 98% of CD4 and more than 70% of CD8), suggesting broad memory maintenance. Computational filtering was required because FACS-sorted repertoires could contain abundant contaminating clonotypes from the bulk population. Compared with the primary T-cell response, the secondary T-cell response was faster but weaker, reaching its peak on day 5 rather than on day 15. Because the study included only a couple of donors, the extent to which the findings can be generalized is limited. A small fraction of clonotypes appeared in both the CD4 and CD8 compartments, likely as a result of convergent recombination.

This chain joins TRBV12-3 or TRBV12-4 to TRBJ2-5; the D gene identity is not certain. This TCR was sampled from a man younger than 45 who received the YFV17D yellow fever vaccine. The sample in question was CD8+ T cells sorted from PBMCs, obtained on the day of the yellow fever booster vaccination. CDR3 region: CASSLHESGAETQYF. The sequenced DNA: TGTGCCAGCAGTCTACATGAATCTGGCGCCGAGACCCAGTACTTC.